The text below deals with one TCR beta chain. Its antigen is undetermined. A much larger clone differs from this one at a single base, so this may be a read error. To make TCR beta libraries, researchers used iRepertoire HTBI primers and Arm-PCR of CDR3 regions. TCRdb re-analysed the multiplex PCR reads in MiXCR, keeping a single row per CDR3 protein. The data hold 350,000 to 450,000 distinct CDR3 sequences, with 21% observed a single time. Indicated time point: persistent/refractory GD, antithyroid drugs over 5 years with positive TRAb. Scientists built the TCR library using RNA that was extracted from PBMCs. This sample is drawn from a study of regulatory T cells in long-lasting Graves disease. Turning to the study itself: Patients met the persistent Graves' disease definition after over 5 years of antithyroid drugs with positive TSH receptor antibodies. General study findings and limits: TRBV28, TRBJ1-2 and TRBJ2-5 were segments that persistent disease favored. Relative to newly diagnosed Graves' patients, persistent ones had lower TCR diversity.

Germline-derived CDR1 and CDR2 are MDHEN and SYDVKM. The ends lost 7 bases at V and 6 bases at J; junction bases unmatched: 13. The CDR3 runs to 16 residues. This TCR came from a female donor with Graves disease. Material: peripheral blood mononuclear cells (PBMCs), obtained when the disease was refractory, from a patient treated with antithyroid drugs. The genes are TRBV28 and TRBJ2-2; TRBD2 aligns across 8 bases. The CDR3 region is CASNPQLAEAAGELFF. In DNA, the CDR3 is TGTGCCAGCAATCCCCAACTAGCGGAAGCGGCCGGGGAGCTGTTTTTT.